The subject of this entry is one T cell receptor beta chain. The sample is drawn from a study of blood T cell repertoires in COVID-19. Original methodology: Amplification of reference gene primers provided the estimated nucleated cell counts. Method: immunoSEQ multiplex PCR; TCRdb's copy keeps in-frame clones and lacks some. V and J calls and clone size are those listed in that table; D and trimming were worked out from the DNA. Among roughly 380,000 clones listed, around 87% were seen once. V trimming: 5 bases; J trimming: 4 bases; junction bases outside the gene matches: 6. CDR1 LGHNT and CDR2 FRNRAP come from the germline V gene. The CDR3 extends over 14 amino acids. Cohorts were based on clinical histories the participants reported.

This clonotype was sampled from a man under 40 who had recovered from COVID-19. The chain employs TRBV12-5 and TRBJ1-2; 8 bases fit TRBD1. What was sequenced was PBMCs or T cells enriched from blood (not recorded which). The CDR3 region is CASGLRTGGYGYTF. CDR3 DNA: TGTGCTAGTGGTCTTCGTACAGGGGGCTATGGCTACACCTTC.